This T cell receptor (beta chain) was documented in a study of blood T cell repertoires in COVID-19 (TCRdb year 2020). Regarding the study in general: Collaborator samples came from the United States, Italy and Spain and covered acute and convalescent phases of COVID-19. A freely available public database, intended as a resource for researchers studying the immune response to SARS-CoV-2, is where the repertoires were released. Where available, HLA class I and class II types were taken from metadata supplied by the sample provider and were not determined by assay-based typing. Subjects who had been exposed to COVID-19, were actively infected with it, or had recovered from it provided the deeply sampled blood TCRbeta repertoires that made up the dataset. The samples were drawn from two sources: the first 160 participants of the ongoing ImmuneRACE study, and 1,254 subjects contributed by 6 global collaborators. The material from the prospective study consisted of cDNA or gDNA derived from T cells, B-cell-depleted T cells, or PBMCs. A de-identified subject ID, COVID-19 status, age in years and sex were almost always included in the sample metadata.

V is cut back by 2 bases and J by 7 bases, with 1 base in the junction unmatched. The CDR3 runs 13 amino acids, cysteine and phenylalanine included. Of the read, only the CDR3 DNA is kept; its 39 bases are in frame from base 1. Looking up the germline V gene yields CDR1 KGHSH and CDR2 LQKENI. What the authors observed across the whole study: How much clinical and demographic metadata was included differed by source and by participant, and the metadata was provided uncurated.

TCRbeta CDR3 regions were amplified from genomic DNA using the immunoSEQ Assay, a bias-controlled multiplex PCR. For the original study's pipeline: The number of nucleated cells in each sample was estimated by amplification of reference gene primers within the assay. Sequence reads were collapsed and filtered to measure the absolute abundance of every unique TCRbeta CDR3 rearrangement. Productive Simpson clonality was computed per sample as the square root of Simpson's diversity index over productive rearrangements. TCRdb took over this immuneACCESS table, retaining in-frame rearrangements with V and J assigned. Such tables are incomplete; in checked studies, under half of the missing clones stem from an unresolved V gene, and the remainder is unexplained. V, J and clone size are those of that table, while D and trimming were read from the DNA. The sample table shows tens of thousands of clones, and around 90% are seen once. About 4.9% of the sample goes to the ten largest clones.

This clone was recorded once. The specificity of this receptor is unknown. One base away there is no much larger clone; base qualities are not given. One collaborating source in Seattle enrolled patients while the patients were actively infected and followed the patients over time throughout the course of disease. Collaborating institutions collected whole blood in K2EDTA tubes following their own protocols. For TCRbeta analysis, collaborator samples were shipped as frozen whole blood, as isolated PBMCs, or as DNA extracted from either sample type. The receptor was derived from a man in his 60s with COVID-19, enrolled during active disease. The sequenced sample was peripheral blood. The sequence links TRBV18 to TRBJ2-1, with TRBD2 identical over 8 junction bases. The CDR3 protein sequence reads: CASSPAGGNEQFF. The DNA sequence reads TGTGCCAGCTCACCAGCGGGGGGAAATGAGCAGTTCTTC. Extended through the reference TRBV18 and TRBJ2-1 proteins, this CDR3 yields the full variable domain: NAGVMQNPRHLVRRRGQEARLRCSPMKGHSHVYWYRQLPEEGLKFMVYLQKENIIDESGMPKERFSAEFPKEGPSILRIQQVVRGDSAAYFCASSPAGGNEQFFGPGTRLTVL.